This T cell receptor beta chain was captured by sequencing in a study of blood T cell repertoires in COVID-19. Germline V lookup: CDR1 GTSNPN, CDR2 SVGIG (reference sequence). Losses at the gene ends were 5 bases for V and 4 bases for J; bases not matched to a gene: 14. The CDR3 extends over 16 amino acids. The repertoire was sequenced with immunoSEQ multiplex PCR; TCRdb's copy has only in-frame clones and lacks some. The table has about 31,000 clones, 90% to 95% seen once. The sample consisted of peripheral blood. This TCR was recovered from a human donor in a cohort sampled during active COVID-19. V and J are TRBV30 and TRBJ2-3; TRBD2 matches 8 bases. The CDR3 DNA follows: TGTGCCTGGGCGCCCGGTCGCGGGAGGAACCCAGATACGCAGTATTTT. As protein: CAWAPGRGRNPDTQYF.